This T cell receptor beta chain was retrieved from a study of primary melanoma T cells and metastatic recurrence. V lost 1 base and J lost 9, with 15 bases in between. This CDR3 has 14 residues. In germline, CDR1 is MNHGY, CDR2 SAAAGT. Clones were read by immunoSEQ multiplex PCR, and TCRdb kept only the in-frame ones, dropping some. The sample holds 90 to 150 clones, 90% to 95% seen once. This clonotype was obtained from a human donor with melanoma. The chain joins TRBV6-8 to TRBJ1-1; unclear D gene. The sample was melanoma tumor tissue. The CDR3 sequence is CASSYLKGPRQAFF. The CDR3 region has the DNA TGTGCCAGCAGTTACTTGAAAGGGCCCAGGCAAGCTTTCTTT.